This TCR beta chain was identified in a study of cytomegalovirus exposure and HLA in healthy donors. Findings and limits, study-wide: Specificity of a few CMV-associated chains for CMV antigens was verified in vitro.

As regards this clone: Its target is unknown.

PCR amplification relied on 60 Vbeta primers (plus 13 Jbeta primers). Sequencing was performed with immunoSEQ multiplex PCR; in TCRdb, only in-frame clones are kept and a portion is missing. Found here are 150,000 to 200,000 clones, less than 75% of them singletons; the top ten hold about 1.4%. The TCR was taken from a girl aged 5 to 17 in good health and CMV-seronegative. Sequenced material: PBMCs.

This CDR3 is CSAGKNDEQYF. The CDR3 DNA reads TGCAGCGCAGGCAAGAATGACGAGCAGTACTTC. The chain couples TRBV29-1 to TRBJ2-7; no clear D. The CDR3 length is 11 residues. Trimming removed 7 bases from V and 5 bases from J, with 12 bases in between. CDR1 SQVTM and CDR2 ANQGSEA come from the germline V gene.